The present entry profiles one TCR beta chain with its context. This sample is drawn from a study of blood T cell repertoires in COVID-19. This CDR3 contains 14 residues. Germline assignment: CDR1 SGHDT and CDR2 YYEEEE. V shed 6 bases and J shed 3 bases, with 13 bases lying between them. Only in-frame clones appear in the TCRdb table, and some are missing; sequencing was by immunoSEQ multiplex PCR. Of roughly 39,000 clones listed, approximately 85% are singletons. The chain joins TRBV5-6 to TRBJ2-1, with D possibly being TRBD1 (6 bases). The sequence came from a human donor in a cohort sampled during active COVID-19. The sample comprised peripheral blood. CDR3: CASTRRQDYNEQFF. The DNA of the CDR3 is TGTGCCAGCACACGGAGACAGGACTACAATGAGCAGTTCTTC.